The 22 T cell receptor beta chains in this list originate from one sample, sequenced in a study of metastatic and nonmetastatic thyroid tumors. TCRdb re-clonotyped the PCR reads through MiXCR. The sample carries fewer than 25,000 clones, around 19% recorded once. Thyroid surgery was performed in patients who had received no treatment beforehand. The sample consisted of blood. All receptors derive from a male donor with papillary thyroid cancer or a benign thyroid nodule (not recorded which). Some clones in this sample may be carry-over from other donors' samples.

This clone was observed many times. The V call is TRBV20-1, the J call TRBJ2-1, with D possibly called TRBD1 or TRBD2 (5 bases each). V was clipped by 6 bases and J by 9 bases, with 15 bases between them. In germline, CDR1 is DFQATT, CDR2 SNEGSKA (reference sequence). This CDR3 region has 12 residues. The CDR3 spells CSAGATHSEQFF. CDR3 sequence (DNA): TGCAGTGCCGGGGCTACCCACAGTGAGCAGTTCTTC.

In its sample, this clone was seen many times. The same CDR3 can be traced to other DNA sequences in this sample. The J gene is TRBJ1-1, the V gene TRBV2; D gene uncertain. CDR3 size: 14 residues. Trimming took 4 bases from V and 0 from J, leaving 9 bases between them. CDR1 SNHLY and CDR2 FYNNEI come from the germline V gene. The CDR3 nucleotides read TGTGCCAGCAGTGGAGCCGGGGTGAACACTGAAGCTTTCTTT. This sequence encodes CASSGAGVNTEAFF.

Ten or more counts support this clone. The chain combines TRBV5-1 with TRBJ2-3; D gene uncertain. The CDR3 is made up of 14 amino acids. Looked up from germline, CDR1 is SGHRS and CDR2 is YFSETQ. V was trimmed by 6 bases and J by 0 bases, leaving 11 bases between them. In DNA form, the CDR3 reads TGCGCCAGCAAGGAAAGAGCTAGCACAGATACGCAGTATTTT. Its protein product is CASKERASTDTQYF.

This clone is classed as medium-sized. The chain carries TRBV6-1 and TRBJ2-2; 9 bases agree with TRBD1. The CDR3 runs 16 residues. In germline, CDR1 is MNHNS, CDR2 SASEGT. J lost 7 bases, V lost 6 bases, and 12 bases had no gene match. The CDR3, as DNA: TGTGCCAGCAGACCGGGACAGGGACTGGTGGACGGGGAGCTGTTTTTT. Its protein product is CASRPGQGLVDGELFF.

This clone was seen ten or more times. V is TRBV11-2 and J is TRBJ1-4; unclear D gene. V lost 3 bases and J lost 4, with 9 bases in between. This CDR3 has 14 amino acids. Germline CDR1 reads SGHAT; CDR2 reads FQNNGV. For the CDR3, the DNA is TGTGCCAGCAGCTTCTCAGTAAATAATGAAAAACTGTTTTTT. Encoded protein: CASSFSVNNEKLFF.

This clone was found many times. The V and J genes are TRBV3-1 and TRBJ2-5; D is possibly TRBD2 (6 bases). The germline gives CDR1 LGHDT, CDR2 YNNKEL (reference sequence). This CDR3 has 14 amino acids. V lost 4 bases, J lost 5 bases, and 14 bases lay in between. This chain's CDR3 is CASSPGTPGETQYF. The CDR3 coding sequence is TGTGCCAGCAGCCCAGGGACTCCCGGGGAGACCCAGTACTTC.

This clone has a count of ten or more. V usage is TRBV5-6 and J usage is TRBJ1-2; 9 bases match TRBD1. V shed 3 bases, J shed 1 base, and the junction held 7 bases outside the gene matches. The germline CDR1 and CDR2 sequences are SGHDT and YYEEEE. The CDR3 contains 16 residues. The CDR3 sequence: CASSSGTGTLNYGYTF. The CDR3, as DNA: TGTGCCAGCAGCTCCGGGACAGGGACCCTTAACTATGGCTACACCTTC.

The chain combines TRBV10-3 with TRBJ2-7; 14 bases align to TRBD2. Losses at the gene ends were 2 bases for V and 5 bases for J; bases not matched to a gene: 14. Germline V CDR1 and CDR2: ENHRY, SYGVKD. This CDR3 has 19 residues. The CDR3 here is CAISEVLSTSGRATHEQYF. The CDR3 DNA sequence: TGTGCCATCAGTGAGGTTTTGTCGACTAGCGGGAGGGCCACCCACGAGCAGTACTTC.

This clone was observed at least ten times. The J gene is TRBJ2-7, the V gene TRBV2, with 8 bases fitting TRBD2. From germline, CDR1 is SNHLY and CDR2 FYNNEI. The V gene end was trimmed by 1 base and the J gene end by 4 bases; junction bases not matched to a gene: 18. This CDR3 region has 19 residues. The CDR3 reads CASSEDWSSGWVGNYEQYF. The CDR3 DNA reads TGTGCCAGCAGTGAAGACTGGTCTAGCGGGTGGGTTGGGAATTACGAGCAGTACTTC.

The rearrangement links TRBV9 to TRBJ2-7; the match to TRBD1 covers 9 bases. The junction had 9 bases not matched to a gene; V was cut back by 3 bases and J by 5 bases. The germline CDR1 and CDR2 sequences are SGDLS and YYNGEE. This CDR3 is built from 15 residues. CDR3 loop: CASSDPGQGVNEQYF. The CDR3, as DNA: TGTGCCAGCAGCGATCCGGGACAGGGTGTCAACGAGCAGTACTTC. The full variable domain, completed using reference TRBV9 and TRBJ2-7, is DSGVTQTPKHLITATGQRVTLRCSPRSGDLSVYWYQQSLDQGLQFLIQYYNGEERAKGNILERFSAQQFPDLHSELNLSSLELGDSALYFCASSDPGQGVNEQYFGPGTRLTVT.

This clone was picked up many times. The chain is built from TRBV11-1 and TRBJ2-7, with 11 bases fitting TRBD1. This CDR3 is built from 15 residues. V shed 4 bases and J 4 bases; nucleotides not matched to a gene: 6. Germline values: CDR1 SGHAT, CDR2 FQDESV (reference sequence). In DNA, the CDR3 is TGTGCCAGCAGCTCTATGGACAGGGGGCGATACGAGCAGTACTTC. It translates to CASSSMDRGRYEQYF.

A word on this clone: Compared with germline, one end of the junction differs, possibly owing to a read error. Other nucleotide sequences in the sample specify the same CDR3. The chain carries TRBV20-1 and TRBJ2-7; D is perhaps TRBD1 (6 bases). CDR1 and CDR2 from the germline V gene are DFQATT and SNEGSKA (reference sequence). This CDR3 has 13 amino acids. CDR3: CSASKGHSYGQYF. In DNA form, the CDR3 reads TGCAGTGCTAGTAAGGGACACAGCTACGGGCAGTACTTC.

Points on this clone: The junction shows a germline mismatch at one end, possibly a read error. The J gene is TRBJ2-7, the V gene TRBV11-2; possibly TRBD2 for D (6 bases). This CDR3 has 16 residues. CDR1 is SGHAT and CDR2 is FQNNGV in the germline V gene. In nucleotides, the CDR3 is TGTGCCAGCAGCCTCCGTGTTGCGGGGTTTGGATACGAGCTGTACTTC. Its protein product is CASSLRVAGFGYELYF.

The table lists this clone with many counts. This sequence joins TRBV7-9 and TRBJ2-7; D perhaps matches TRBD1 (6 bases). Trimming took off 5 bases at V and 0 bases at J, with 14 bases between the two ends. Looked up from germline, CDR1 is SEHNR and CDR2 is FQNEAQ (reference sequence). This CDR3 is 15 amino acids long. The CDR3 nucleotides read TGTGCCAGCAGCAGTCGCCGGGACATCTCCTACGAGCAGTACTTC. It codes for CASSSRRDISYEQYF.

This clone appeared many times. The chain joins TRBV10-3 to TRBJ1-4; perhaps TRBD1 as D (5 bases). The CDR3 contains 13 residues. In germline, CDR1 is ENHRY, CDR2 SYGVKD. The V end lost 8 bases, the J end lost 5 bases, and 12 bases lay between the germline ends. In DNA, the CDR3 is TGTGCCATCTCAGTCTCAGGGAATGAAAAACTGTTTTTT. This sequence encodes CAISVSGNEKLFF.

This clone has at least ten counts. The chain links TRBV11-2 to TRBJ1-1; 8 bases align to TRBD1. The CDR3 has 14 amino acids. Germline V gene data show CDR1 as SGHAT and CDR2 as FQNNGV. V shed 5 bases and J 5 bases; nucleotides not matched to a gene: 7. In DNA, the CDR3 is TGTGCCAGCAGCACAACAGGGGGTGGGACTGAAGCTTTCTTT. Translating it yields CASSTTGGGTEAFF. The variable domain in full, completed from reference TRBV11-2 and TRBJ1-1, reads EAGVAQSPRYKIIEKRQSVAFWCNPISGHATLYWYQQILGQGPKLLIQFQNNGVVDDSQLPKDRFSAERLKGVDSTLKIQPAKLEDSAVYLCASSTTGGGTEAFFGQGTRLTVV.

This clone appeared many times. The chain links TRBV6-2 or TRBV6-3 to TRBJ2-5; D is uncertain. CDR1 and CDR2 from the germline V gene are MNHEY and SVGEGT. Trimming left V 8 bases short and J 3 bases short, with 7 bases between. This CDR3 comprises 11 residues. CDR3 amino acids: CASATEETQYF. The CDR3 DNA reads as TGTGCCAGCGCCACGGAAGAGACCCAGTACTTC.

This clone has at least ten counts. This sequence joins TRBV11-3 and TRBJ2-3, with 10 bases lining up with TRBD2. Losses at the gene ends were 5 bases for V and 1 base for J; bases not matched to a gene: 3. The CDR3 has 15 residues. Germline V gene data show CDR1 as SGHNT and CDR2 as YENEEA. The CDR3 nucleotides read TGTGCCAGCAGCAGAGGGACTAGCGGCACAGATACGCAGTATTTT. Protein sequence: CASSRGTSGTDTQYF.

Only one count was recorded for this clone. V usage is TRBV7-9 and J usage is TRBJ2-7; D gene uncertain. From germline, CDR1 is SEHNR and CDR2 FQNEAQ (reference sequence). The CDR3 has 13 amino acids. Deletions cut 2 bases from V and 2 bases from J, with 7 bases between. The CDR3 is CASSLRGTYEQYF. The CDR3 DNA follows: TGTGCCAGCAGCTTACGCGGTACCTACGAGCAGTACTTC.

In its sample, this clone was seen many times. V usage is TRBV19 and J usage is TRBJ2-7, with 7 positions matching TRBD2. The CDR3 is made up of 16 amino acids. CDR1 is LNHDA, CDR2 SQIVND, per germline (reference sequence). V trimming: 3 bases; J trimming: 2 bases; junction bases outside the gene matches: 10. Written as DNA, the CDR3 is TGTGCCAGTAGTATTGGGGGGAGCGGGATTGCCTACGAGCAGTACTTC. Translating gives CASSIGGSGIAYEQYF.

The chain recombines TRBV28 with TRBJ1-6; 10 nucleotides line up with TRBD1. V lost 9 bases, J lost 7 bases, and 9 bases stayed unmatched. Germline V gene sequence: CDR1 MDHEN, CDR2 SYDVKM. This CDR3 is built from 15 residues. The CDR3 reads CASVRDRGGNSPLHF. The CDR3 nucleotides are TGTGCCAGTGTACGGGACAGGGGCGGCAATTCACCCCTCCACTTT.

DNA for the CDR3: TGTGCCAGCAGCTTGTCAGCGGGTGGTAAAGGCGAGCAGTACTTC. It specifies CASSLSAGGKGEQYF. This rearrangement joins TRBV5-6 to TRBJ2-7; D is perhaps TRBD2 (6 bases). Trimming removed 1 base at V and 6 bases at J, with 17 bases between. The germline gives CDR1 SGHDT, CDR2 YYEEEE. This CDR3 is 15 amino acids long. Filled out from reference TRBV5-6 and TRBJ2-7, the complete variable domain reads DAGVTQSPTHLIKTRGQQVTLRCSPKSGHDTVSWYQQALGQGPQFIFQYYEEEERQRGNFPDRFSGHQFPNYSSELNVNALLLGDSALYLCASSLSAGGKGEQYFGPGTRLTVT.